Given below is one T cell receptor (beta chain) in context. The data stem from a study of blood T cell repertoires in COVID-19. Across the whole study: COVID-19 samples collected from the United States, Italy and Spain covered acute and convalescent phases. In each case, the material was cDNA or gDNA derived from T cells, B-cell-depleted T cells, or PBMCs.

The germline CDR1 and CDR2 sequences are LGHNT and FRNRAP. Between the trimmed V and J ends, which lost 7 bases and 6 bases, there was a span of 13 bases. CDR3 length: 12 amino acids. As processed by the authors: Nucleated cell number was recorded as an estimate derived from reference gene primer amplification. TCRdb's table, derived via immunoSEQ multiplex PCR, lists solely in-frame clones and lacks some. The V and J calls and clone size come from that table; D and trimming were worked out from the DNA. The sample lists about 250,000 clones, roughly 77% occurring once. The receptor was derived from an elderly woman with acute or convalescent COVID-19. Sequencing input: peripheral blood. The chain couples TRBV12-5 to TRBJ2-7; D call uncertain. This CDR3 reads CASARWAGEQYF. The CDR3 DNA follows: TGTGCTAGTGCTCGGTGGGCTGGCGAGCAGTACTTC. Variable domain in full (rest from reference TRBV12-5 and TRBJ2-7): DARVTQTPRHKVTEMGQEVTMRCQPILGHNTVFWYRQTMMQGLELLAYFRNRAPLDDSGMPKDRFSAEMPDATLATLKIQPSEPRDSAVYFCASARWAGEQYFGPGTRLTVT.